Below are 15 T cell receptor beta chains sequenced from a single sample in a study of cytotoxic CD8 clonotypes in ibrutinib-treated CLL. Clones were sequenced by immunoSEQ multiplex PCR, and TCRdb holds only the in-frame ones, with some missing. Of some 200,000 clones listed, roughly 79% are singletons. The material sequenced was PBMCs, taken after 12 months of ibrutinib treatment. Source of these receptors: a human donor with chronic lymphocytic leukemia.

This clone appeared once. The chain is built from TRBV6-4 and TRBJ2-3; possibly TRBD2 for D (5 bases). V shed 0 bases and J shed 2 bases, with 9 bases lying between them. The CDR3 consists of 15 residues. Germline V lookup: CDR1 MRHNA, CDR2 SNTAGT. The CDR3: CASSDSGLHTDTQYF. CDR3 DNA sequence: TGTGCCAGCAGTGACTCTGGACTGCACACAGATACGCAGTATTTT.

V usage is TRBV7-2 and J usage is TRBJ2-1, with D possibly TRBD1 on 6 matching bases. The CDR3 is 14 residues long. V was clipped by 4 bases and J by 10 bases, with 17 bases between them. Germline CDR1 SGHTA, CDR2 FQGNSA. CDR3 sequence reads: CASSSDWTDREQFF. CDR3 bases: TGTGCCAGCAGCTCAGATTGGACAGATCGCGAGCAGTTCTTC.

This clone was seen a handful of times. This sequence joins TRBV9 and TRBJ1-1; 7 bases are a match to TRBD1. This CDR3 is 15 amino acids long. Germline V CDR1 and CDR2: SGDLS, YYNGEE. The ends lost 3 bases at V and 6 bases at J; junction bases unmatched: 11. The CDR3 DNA sequence: TGTGCCAGCAGCGGCAGGGGGGCGGGTGAATCTGAAGCTTTCTTT. The encoded protein is CASSGRGAGESEAFF. The complete variable domain, with remaining parts taken from reference TRBV9 and TRBJ1-1, reads DSGVTQTPKHLITATGQRVTLRCSPRSGDLSVYWYQQSLDQGLQFLIQYYNGEERAKGNILERFSAQQFPDLHSELNLSSLELGDSALYFCASSGRGAGESEAFFGQGTRLTVV.

This clone was counted between two and nine times. This rearrangement joins TRBV19 to TRBJ1-1; no firm D call. CDR1 LNHDA and CDR2 SQIVND come from the germline V gene (reference sequence). There are 12 residues in the CDR3. V shed 1 base and J shed 7 bases, with 7 bases lying between them. The CDR3 nucleotides are TGTGCCAGTAGTATAGCGGGCTTTGAAGCTTTCTTT. This codes for CASSIAGFEAFF.

The V call is TRBV5-1, the J call TRBJ2-3, with D possibly TRBD1 on 5 matching bases. Germline V gives CDR1 SGHRS, CDR2 YFSETQ. Deletions cut 6 bases from V and 1 base from J, with 9 bases between. The CDR3 runs 13 residues. The CDR3 here is CASTTQGTDTQYF. The CDR3 nucleotides read TGCGCCAGCACCACACAGGGCACAGATACGCAGTATTTT. The full variable domain, rest sourced from reference TRBV5-1 and TRBJ2-3, is KAGVTQTPRYLIKTRGQQVTLSCSPISGHRSVSWYQQTPGQGLQFLFEYFSETQRNKGNFPGRFSGRQFSNSRSEMNVSTLELGDSALYLCASTTQGTDTQYFGPGTRLTVL.

The rearrangement joins TRBV5-8 to TRBJ1-5; unclear D gene. This CDR3 is built from 15 residues. From germline, CDR1 is SGHTS and CDR2 YDEGEE. With 4 bases removed from V and 0 bases from J, the gap between germline ends came to 11 bases. CDR3 nucleotide sequence: TGTGCCAGCAGCCCCGGGTCCTATAGCAATCAGCCCCAGCATTTT. Amino acids: CASSPGSYSNQPQHF.

This chain joins TRBV7-9 and TRBJ1-2, with D possibly being TRBD1 (5 bases). Trimming took off 6 bases at V and 4 bases at J, with 24 bases between the two ends. The CDR3 runs to 17 residues. Per the germline V gene, CDR1 is SEHNR and CDR2 is FQNEAQ (reference sequence). In nucleotides, the CDR3 is TGTGCCAGCAGTCGTAGCTTACCGGACAAGGGGCGCTATGGCTACACCTTC. This gives the protein CASSRSLPDKGRYGYTF.

The chain joins TRBV9 to TRBJ2-7, with 14 bases that match TRBD2. In germline, CDR1 is SGDLS, CDR2 YYNGEE. The trim removed 0 bases at V and 4 bases at J, leaving 3 bases unmatched. The CDR3 has 16 residues. The CDR3 region has the DNA TGTGCCAGCAGCGTAGGGACTAGCGGGGGGATTTACGAGCAGTACTTC. Encoded protein: CASSVGTSGGIYEQYF.

This chain uses TRBV5-1 with TRBJ2-3, with D possibly being TRBD2 (5 bases). There are 15 residues in the CDR3. The ends were cut back, 0 bases at V and 4 bases at J, with 12 bases in the middle. Germline CDR1 is SGHRS and CDR2 is YFSETQ. The CDR3 reads CASSLVGDGADTQYF. The CDR3 DNA follows: TGCGCCAGCAGCTTGGTGGGAGACGGGGCAGATACGCAGTATTTT.

This clone was recorded only once. The chain employs TRBV5-1 and TRBJ1-4; the match to TRBD1 covers 7 bases. This CDR3 is 14 amino acids long. Trimming took 2 bases from V and 8 from J; bases not matched to a gene: 6. Germline CDR1 reads SGHRS; CDR2 reads YFSETQ. The CDR3 nucleotides are TGCGCCAGCAGCTTAGGGACAGCAGGGGAAAAACTGTTTTTT. Translation gives CASSLGTAGEKLFF.

The genes are TRBV29-1 and TRBJ1-1; D is unclear. Germline values: CDR1 SQVTM, CDR2 ANQGSEA. The CDR3 sequence is 12 residues long. Trimming removed 4 bases from V and 2 bases from J, with 8 bases in between. This CDR3 is CSVVGFNTEAFF. The CDR3 DNA sequence: TGCAGCGTTGTAGGCTTCAACACTGAAGCTTTCTTT.

This chain uses TRBV5-1 with TRBJ2-1, with 16 bases matching TRBD2. After removal of 6 bases from V and 9 bases from J, the junction contained 9 bases not matched to a gene. This CDR3 comprises 16 residues. CDR1 and CDR2 from the germline V gene are SGHRS and YFSETQ. DNA for the CDR3: TGCGCCAGCATGGGACTAGCGGGAGGGCGGAGTTCTGAGCAGTTCTTC. Translating it yields CASMGLAGGRSSEQFF.

Regarding this clone: A read error may account for a junction end that differs from germline. V usage is TRBV7-7 and J usage is TRBJ2-1, with D uncertain. There are 15 residues in the CDR3. In germline, CDR1 is SSHAT, CDR2 FNYEAQ (reference sequence). The DNA for the CDR3 is TGTGCTAGCAGCTTAGAGGCGGCTACCTACAATGAGCAGTTCTTC. This sequence encodes CASSLEAATYNEQFF.

This chain connects TRBV2 to TRBJ1-1; possibly TRBD1 for D (5 bases). In germline, CDR1 is SNHLY, CDR2 FYNNEI. The CDR3 is 13 amino acids. The DNA for the CDR3 is TGTGGGATGGGGAGGGGCCACGCCACTGAAGCTTTCTTT. Protein sequence: CGMGRGHATEAFF.

The rearrangement links TRBV11-2 to TRBJ2-2, with 9 bases that match TRBD1. This CDR3 has 16 residues. Trimming removed 6 bases from V and 2 bases from J; junction bases left unmatched: 7. CDR1 and CDR2 (germline): SGHAT, FQNNGV. In nucleotides, the CDR3 is TGTGCCAGCAGGTTACAGGGGGCAGGAAACACCGGGGAGCTGTTTTTT. Protein product: CASRLQGAGNTGELFF.